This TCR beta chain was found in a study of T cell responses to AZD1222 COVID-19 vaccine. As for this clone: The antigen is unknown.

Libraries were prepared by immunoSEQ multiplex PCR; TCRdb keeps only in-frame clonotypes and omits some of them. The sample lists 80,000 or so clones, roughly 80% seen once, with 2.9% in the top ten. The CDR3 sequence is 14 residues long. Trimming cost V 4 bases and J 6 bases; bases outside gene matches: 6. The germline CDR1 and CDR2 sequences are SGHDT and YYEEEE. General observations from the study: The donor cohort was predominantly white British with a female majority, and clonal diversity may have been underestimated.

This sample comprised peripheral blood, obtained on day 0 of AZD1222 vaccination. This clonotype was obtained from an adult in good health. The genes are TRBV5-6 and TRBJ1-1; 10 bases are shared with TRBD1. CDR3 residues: CASSAGQGTSEAFF. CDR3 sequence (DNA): TGTGCCAGCAGCGCGGGACAGGGGACGTCTGAAGCTTTCTTT.